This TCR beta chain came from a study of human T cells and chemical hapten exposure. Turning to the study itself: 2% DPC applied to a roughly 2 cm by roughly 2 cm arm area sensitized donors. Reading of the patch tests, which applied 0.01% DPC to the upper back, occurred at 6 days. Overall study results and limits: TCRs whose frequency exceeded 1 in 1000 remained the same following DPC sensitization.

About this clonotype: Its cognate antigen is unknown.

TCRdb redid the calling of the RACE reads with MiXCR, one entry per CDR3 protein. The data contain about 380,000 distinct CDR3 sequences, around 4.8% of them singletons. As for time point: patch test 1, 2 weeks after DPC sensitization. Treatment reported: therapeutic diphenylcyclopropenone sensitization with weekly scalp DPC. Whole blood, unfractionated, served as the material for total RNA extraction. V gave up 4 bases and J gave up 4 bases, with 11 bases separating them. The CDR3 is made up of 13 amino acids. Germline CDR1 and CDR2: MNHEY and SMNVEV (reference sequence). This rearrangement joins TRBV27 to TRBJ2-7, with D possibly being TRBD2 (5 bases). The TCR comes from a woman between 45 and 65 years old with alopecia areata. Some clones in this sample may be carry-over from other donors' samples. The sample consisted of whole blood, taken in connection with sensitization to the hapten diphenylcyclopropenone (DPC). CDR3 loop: CASSSGLLYEQYF. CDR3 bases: TGTGCCAGCAGTTCCGGACTTCTATACGAGCAGTACTTC.